This T cell receptor beta chain was identified in a study of shared clonotypes between healthy human individuals. The CDR3 spans 13 residues. V was shortened by 1 base and J by 6 bases, with 9 bases between the two germline ends. Germline lookup yields CDR1 KGHSH and CDR2 LQKENI. Study-wide findings and caveats: Depth of sequencing was expected to influence donor clonotype sharing.

Clones were read by immunoSEQ multiplex PCR, and TCRdb kept only the in-frame ones, dropping some. The table lists around 1.5 million clones, around 98% of them singletons. A word on this clone: Its antigen is undetermined.

Naive CD45RA+ and memory CD45RA-negative subsets were split from CD4+ cells. Source material: naive CD4+ T cells sorted from blood. Subset defined: CD45RA+ positively selected. The TCR originated in a man aged 25 to 40 in good health. The chain is built from TRBV18 and TRBJ1-1, with D tentatively TRBD1 (5 bases). The CDR3 DNA reads as TGTGCCAGCTCACCACTAGGGGCTTCTGAAGCTTTCTTT. Translating gives CASSPLGASEAFF.